A single sample gave rise to the 9 T cell receptor beta chains below, sequenced in a study of CD8+ T cells in alopecia areata. After isolation, RNA underwent reverse transcription to generate cDNA as the sequencing template. This table comes from immunoSEQ multiplex PCR, and its TCRdb copy is limited to in-frame clones, with some not included. The profile shows some 180,000 clones, 40% to 55% of them singletons. Treatment of the sample: oral pan-JAK inhibitor, 5-10 mg twice daily. This sample comprised CD8+ T cells sorted from blood, obtained around week 53, from a patient treated with tofacitinib. The receptors derive from a human donor with alopecia areata.

The chain recombines TRBV30 with TRBJ1-2; 9 bases are a match to TRBD1. Germline CDR1 GTSNPN, CDR2 SVGIG (reference sequence). Trimming at V came to 4 bases and at J to 8 bases, leaving 8 bases not matched to a gene. There are 13 residues in the CDR3. CDR3 coding DNA: TGTGCCTGGAAAACAGGGGGCGCCCACGGCTACACCTTC. Amino acids: CAWKTGGAHGYTF.

J is TRBJ2-1 and V is TRBV7-9, with TRBD2 as a possible D gene (7 bases). The CDR3 extends over 15 amino acids. V was trimmed by 1 base and J by 5 bases, leaving 12 bases between them. CDR1 is SEHNR, CDR2 FQNEAQ, per germline (reference sequence). The CDR3 region is CASSLVGGQDNEQFF. The CDR3 DNA sequence: TGTGCCAGCAGCTTAGTCGGGGGGCAGGACAATGAGCAGTTCTTC. The whole variable domain, remainder taken from reference TRBV7-9 and TRBJ2-1, is DTGVSQNPRHKITKRGQNVTFRCDPISEHNRLYWYRQTLGQGPEFLTYFQNEAQLEKSRLLSDRFSAERPKGSFSTLEIQRTEQGDSAMYLCASSLVGGQDNEQFFGPGTRLTVL.

This clone was detected only a few times. The chain employs TRBV27 and TRBJ2-5; maybe TRBD1 (6 bases). V lost 2 bases and J 4 bases, leaving 11 bases between the germline ends. The CDR3 extends over 14 amino acids. In germline, CDR1 is MNHEY, CDR2 SMNVEV (reference sequence). The CDR3 nucleotides read TGTGCCAGCAGTTTAACAGGGCGGCCAGAGACCCAGTACTTC. Translated, it gives CASSLTGRPETQYF.

This clone has more than one count but fewer than ten. The genes are TRBV14 and TRBJ2-6; D remains ambiguous. The CDR3 totals 14 residues. Deletions cut 5 bases from V and 4 bases from J, with 9 bases between. CDR1 and CDR2 from the germline V gene are SGHDN and FVKESK. DNA for the CDR3: TGTGCCAGCAGCGCCAATACCGGGGCCAACGTCCTGACTTTC. This gives the protein CASSANTGANVLTF.

J is TRBJ1-2 and V is TRBV9, with TRBD1 identical over 8 bases. The junction had 11 bases not matched to a gene; V was cut back by 2 bases and J by 8 bases. From germline, CDR1 is SGDLS and CDR2 YYNGEE. The CDR3 totals 15 residues. CDR3 loop: CASSVEGQGISGYTF. The CDR3 DNA is TGTGCCAGCAGCGTCGAAGGACAGGGAATAAGCGGCTACACCTTC.

This clone was seen only a few times. This CDR3 is also generated by other DNA sequences in the sample. This chain joins TRBV18 and TRBJ2-7; 9 nucleotides line up with TRBD1. The CDR3 consists of 14 residues. Germline V gene data show CDR1 as KGHSH and CDR2 as LQKENI. With 0 bases clipped from V and 4 bases from J, the junction kept 1 base outside the gene matches. As DNA, the CDR3 is TGTGCCAGCTCACCACCGGGACAGGGTTACGAGCAGTACTTC. Encoded protein: CASSPPGQGYEQYF.

This clone turned up a few times. The rearrangement uses TRBV10-3 and TRBJ2-1; 7 bases match TRBD1. CDR3 length equals 13 residues. V shed 0 bases and J 7 bases; nucleotides not matched to a gene: 0. Germline loops: CDR1 ENHRY, CDR2 SYGVKD. In DNA, the CDR3 is TGTGCCATCAGTGAGTCGACAGGGAATGAGCAGTTCTTC. It is translated as CAISESTGNEQFF.

The V gene is TRBV27, the J gene TRBJ2-2; 10 bases fit TRBD1. Germline CDR1 MNHEY, CDR2 SMNVEV (reference sequence). CDR3 length: 16 residues. V shed 4 bases, J shed 6 bases, and the junction held 8 bases outside the gene matches. In DNA form, the CDR3 reads TGTGCCAGCAGTTCGGGACAGGGGTTTTTTCCCGGGGAGCTGTTTTTT. It translates to CASSSGQGFFPGELFF.

In its sample, this clone was seen a few times. This sequence joins TRBV6-5 and TRBJ1-1, with 11 bases matching TRBD1. The CDR3 contains 13 residues. Germline V lookup: CDR1 MNHEY, CDR2 SVGAGI. The V gene end was trimmed by 2 bases and the J gene end by 11 bases; junction bases not matched to a gene: 4. This CDR3 reads CASSYRDRGIAFF. Written as DNA, the CDR3 is TGTGCCAGCAGTTACAGGGACAGGGGGATCGCTTTCTTT.